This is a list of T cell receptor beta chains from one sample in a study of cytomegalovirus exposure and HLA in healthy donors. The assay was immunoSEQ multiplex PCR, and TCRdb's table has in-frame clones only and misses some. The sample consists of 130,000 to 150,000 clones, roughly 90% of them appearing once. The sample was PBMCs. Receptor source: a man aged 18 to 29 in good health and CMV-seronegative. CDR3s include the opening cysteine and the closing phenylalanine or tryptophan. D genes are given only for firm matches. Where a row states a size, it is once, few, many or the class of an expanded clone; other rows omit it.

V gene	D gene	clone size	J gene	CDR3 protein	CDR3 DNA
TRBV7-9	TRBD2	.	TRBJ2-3	CASSSAGGITDTQYF	TGTGCCAGCAGCTCAGCGGGAGGGATCACAGATACGCAGTATTTT
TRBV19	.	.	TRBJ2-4	CASRDSLAKNIQYF	TGTGCCAGTAGGGACAGTCTAGCCAAAAACATTCAGTACTTC
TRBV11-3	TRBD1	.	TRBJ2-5	CASSGLGTVGETQYF	TGTGCCAGCAGCGGGCTGGGGACAGTAGGGGAGACCCAGTACTTC
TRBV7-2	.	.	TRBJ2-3	CASSSHAGGSQYF	TGTGCCAGCAGCTCCCATGCGGGTGGGTCGCAGTATTTT
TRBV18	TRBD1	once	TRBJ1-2	CASSQDRNYGYTF	TGTGCCAGCTCACAGGACAGGAACTATGGCTACACCTTC
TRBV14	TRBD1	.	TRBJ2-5	CASSYGTGQETQYF	TGTGCCAGCAGCTACGGGACAGGCCAAGAGACCCAGTACTTC
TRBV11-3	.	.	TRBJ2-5	CASSPPGERQETQYF	TGTGCCAGCAGCCCCCCGGGAGAGAGGCAAGAGACCCAGTACTTC
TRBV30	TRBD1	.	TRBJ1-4	CAWSEVTGVEKLFF	TGTGCCTGGAGTGAGGTGACAGGGGTCGAAAAACTGTTTTTT
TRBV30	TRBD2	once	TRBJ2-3	CAFGLAGGLTDTQYF	TGTGCCTTCGGACTAGCGGGGGGCCTCACAGATACGCAGTATTTT
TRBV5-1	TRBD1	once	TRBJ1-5	CASSKTGAGQPQHF	TGCGCCAGCAGCAAGACAGGGGCCGGGCAGCCCCAGCATTTT
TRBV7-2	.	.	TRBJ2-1	CASRGLASYNEQFF	TGTGCCAGCAGAGGGCTAGCGTCTTACAATGAGCAGTTCTTC
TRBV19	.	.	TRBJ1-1	CASRAGIMNTEAFF	TGTGCCAGTAGGGCAGGAATTATGAACACTGAAGCTTTCTTT
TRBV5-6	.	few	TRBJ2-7	CASSLGQISYEQYF	TGTGCCAGCAGCTTGGGGCAGATCTCCTACGAGCAGTACTTC
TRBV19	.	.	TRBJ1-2	CASSTTSYGYTF	TGTGCCAGTAGCACTACATCCTATGGCTACACCTTC
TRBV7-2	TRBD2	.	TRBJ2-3	CASSLASGLYTDTQYF	TGTGCCAGCAGCTTAGCCTCGGGACTATACACAGATACGCAGTATTTT
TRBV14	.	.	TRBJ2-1	CASSPLASHEQFF	TGTGCCAGCAGCCCACTAGCATCCCATGAGCAGTTCTTC
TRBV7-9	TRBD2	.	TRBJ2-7	CASSTIAGGLVGENEQYF	TGTGCCAGCAGCACGATAGCGGGGGGGCTGGTCGGAGAAAACGAGCAGTACTTC
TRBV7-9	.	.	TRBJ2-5	CASSWTDQETQYF	TGTGCCAGCAGCTGGACAGACCAAGAGACCCAGTACTTC
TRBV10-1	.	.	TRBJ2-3	CASSELGESGDTQYF	TGCGCCAGCAGTGAGCTCGGGGAGAGTGGAGATACGCAGTATTTT
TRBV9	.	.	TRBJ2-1	CASSVDDGGEQFF	TGTGCCAGCAGCGTAGACGACGGCGGGGAGCAGTTCTTC
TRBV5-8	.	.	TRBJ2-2	CASSLRGRELTGELFF	TGTGCCAGCAGCTTAAGGGGACGGGAGCTCACCGGGGAGCTGTTTTTT
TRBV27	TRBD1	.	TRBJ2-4	CASSTTGGGKNIQYF	TGTGCCAGCAGTACCACAGGGGGAGGCAAAAACATTCAGTACTTC
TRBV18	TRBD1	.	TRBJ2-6	CASSPKDRGQSTGANVLTF	TGTGCCAGCTCACCAAAGGACAGGGGGCAATCTACTGGGGCCAACGTCCTGACTTTC
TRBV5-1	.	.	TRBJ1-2	CASSLAREDYGYTF	TGCGCCAGCAGCTTGGCCCGGGAGGACTATGGCTACACCTTC
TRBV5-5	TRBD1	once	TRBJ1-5	CASSFDGQGDSNQPQHF	TGTGCCAGCAGCTTCGACGGACAGGGGGATAGCAATCAGCCCCAGCATTTT
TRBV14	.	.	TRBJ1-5	CASSQGTNQPQHF	TGTGCCAGCAGCCAAGGAACAAATCAGCCCCAGCATTTT
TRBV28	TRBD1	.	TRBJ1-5	CASTPGQGDQPQHF	TGTGCCAGCACCCCAGGACAGGGTGATCAGCCCCAGCATTTT
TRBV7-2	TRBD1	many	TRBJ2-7	CASSPPGTVYEQYF	TGTGCCAGCAGCCCACCTGGGACAGTCTACGAGCAGTACTTC
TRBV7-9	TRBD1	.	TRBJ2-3	CASSVGTGTLDTQYF	TGTGCCAGCAGCGTCGGGACAGGGACCCTAGATACGCAGTATTTT
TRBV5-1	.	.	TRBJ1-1	CASSPRGGARTEAFF	TGCGCCAGCAGCCCCCGAGGGGGGGCGCGGACTGAAGCTTTCTTT
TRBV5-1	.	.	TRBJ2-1	CASTRVLSSETNEQFF	TGCGCCAGTACCCGGGTACTTAGCAGTGAAACCAATGAGCAGTTCTTC
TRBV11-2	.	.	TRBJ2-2	CASRQVGRNTGELFF	TGTGCCAGCAGGCAGGTCGGAAGGAACACCGGGGAGCTGTTTTTT
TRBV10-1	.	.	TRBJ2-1	CASSERGASRKYEQFF	TGCGCCAGCAGTGAGCGGGGGGCGAGCCGAAAGTATGAGCAGTTCTTC
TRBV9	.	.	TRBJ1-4	CASSTFAATNEKLFF	TGTGCCAGCAGCACCTTCGCGGCAACTAATGAAAAACTGTTTTTT
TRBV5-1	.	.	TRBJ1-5	CASSLQVGQPQHF	TGCGCCAGCAGCCTTCAGGTCGGTCAGCCCCAGCATTTT
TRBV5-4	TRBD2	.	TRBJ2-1	CATESGTSNEQFF	TGTGCCACCGAATCCGGGACTAGTAATGAGCAGTTCTTC